Listed below are T cell receptor beta chains from one sample, sequenced in a study of control samples from healthy donors and cancer patients. This table comes from immunoSEQ multiplex PCR, and its TCRdb copy is limited to in-frame clones, with some not included. The profile shows tens of thousands of clones, around four fifths of them singletons. Sequencing input: blood. Receptors were obtained from a man aged 25-40 years in good health. Each CDR3 is given with its conserved first and last residue. A D gene is named only where the DNA matches it firmly. Only part of the rows carry a size: once, few, many, or a class if the clone is expanded.

clone_size d_call j_call v_call cdr3_nt cdr3_aa
- - TRBJ1-2 TRBV15 TGTGCCACCAGCAGCTGGGGTGACGGCAGGGAGGATTTAAGTGGCTACACCTTC CATSSWGDGREDLSGYTF
- TRBD2 TRBJ2-3 TRBV10-3 TGTGCCATCGGGACTAGCGGGGGGGCCGGGCCAGATACGCAGTATTTT CAIGTSGGAGPDTQYF
- TRBD1 TRBJ2-2 TRBV5-1 TGCGCCAGCGCTGGGGGACAGGGGAACACCGGGGAGCTGTTTTTT CASAGGQGNTGELFF
- - TRBJ2-3 TRBV2 TGTGCCAGCAGCCCGACCGGGTTCAGCACAGATACGCAGTATTTT CASSPTGFSTDTQYF
once - TRBJ1-2 TRBV6-5 TGTGCCAGCAGAGGACAGTATTATTATGGCTACACCTTC CASRGQYYYGYTF
- TRBD1 TRBJ1-4 TRBV7-8 TGTGCCAGCAGCTTAGCTCGCCAGGGGGGTAGGGAAAAACTGTTTTTT CASSLARQGGREKLFF
- - TRBJ2-7 TRBV12-5 TGTGCTAGTGCCCGGTTTTCCTCCTACGAGCAGTACTTC CASARFSSYEQYF
- - TRBJ1-2 TRBV7-3 TGTGCCAGCAGCGCATCGGGGGTCCTAGGGGATGGCTACACCTTC CASSASGVLGDGYTF
- - TRBJ1-1 TRBV18 TGTGCCAGCTCAAAAGGGGACGGGAGAAACACTGAAGCTTTCTTT CASSKGDGRNTEAFF
few - TRBJ2-3 TRBV18 TGTGCCAGCTCACGAGAGTCTAGCTTACGGACAGATACGCAGTATTTT CASSRESSLRTDTQYF
- TRBD1 TRBJ2-1 TRBV6-6 TGTGCCAGCAATCAGGGGGCAAATGAGCAGTTCTTC CASNQGANEQFF
- TRBD1 TRBJ1-1 TRBV27 TGTGCCAGCAGTTTATCCCAGGGGGCCGCGAGCACTGAAGCTTTCTTT CASSLSQGAASTEAFF
- TRBD2 TRBJ2-7 TRBV27 TGTGCCAGCGGTACCGGGACTAGGGTTTCCTACGAGCAGTACTTC CASGTGTRVSYEQYF
- TRBD1 TRBJ2-7 TRBV18 TGTGCCAGCTCACCGGGACAGGGGCGGTCCTACGAGCAGTACTTC CASSPGQGRSYEQYF
few - TRBJ1-4 TRBV5-1 TGCGCCAGCAGCTTTGGCAGGTCGGGGGAAAAACTGTTTTTT CASSFGRSGEKLFF
- - TRBJ2-2 TRBV5-4 TGTGCCAGCAGCTTGATAGGGGGGGGATCCACCGGGGAGCTGTTTTTT CASSLIGGGSTGELFF
- TRBD2 TRBJ2-5 TRBV5-1 TGCGCCAGCAGCTTGCGAGCTCGCGGGGGGCCTACCCGAAAACAAGAGACCCAGTACTTC CASSLRARGGPTRKQETQYF
- - TRBJ2-7 TRBV6-4 TGTGCCAGCAGGGGGGGGCTAAACTCCTACGAGCAGTACTTC CASRGGLNSYEQYF
few - TRBJ2-2 TRBV24-1 TGTGCCACCAGTGGGAGCCTGAACACCGGGGAGCTGTTTTTT CATSGSLNTGELFF
- - TRBJ1-2 TRBV7-8 TGTGCCAGCAGCCAGAACTCGCGGGGGGCAGGCTATGGCTACACCTTC CASSQNSRGAGYGYTF
- - TRBJ1-2 TRBV10-2 TGCGCCAGCAGTGAGAGGGTTCAGGGGGGCTACACCTTC CASSERVQGGYTF
- - TRBJ1-1 TRBV5-1 TGCGCCAGCAGCTTGGCCCTTGATGGGTCCCAAGCTTTCTTT CASSLALDGSQAFF
- TRBD2 TRBJ2-5 TRBV19 TGTGCCAGTAGTCCTAGACTAGCCGGGACCCAGTACTTC CASSPRLAGTQYF
- - TRBJ1-6 TRBV2 TGTGCCAGCAGTGAGGTGGGGGGCGGGAATTCACCCCTCCACTTT CASSEVGGGNSPLHF
once - TRBJ2-7 TRBV9 TGTGCCAGCAGCGTAGGACAGGACTACCCCTACGAGCAGTACTTC CASSVGQDYPYEQYF
- TRBD2 TRBJ2-1 TRBV5-5 TGTGCCAGCAGAATAGCTTTAGTAGCGGGGGGGAATGAGCAGTTCTTC CASRIALVAGGNEQFF
once TRBD1 TRBJ2-5 TRBV2 TGTGCCAGCAGGGGACAGGGCGGTGAGACCCAGTACTTC CASRGQGGETQYF
- - TRBJ1-1 TRBV20-1 TGCAGTGCTAGTGGGGGCCCGCACACTGAAGCTTTCTTT CSASGGPHTEAFF
once TRBD1 TRBJ2-3 TRBV10-2 TGCGCCAGCAGCACCGGGACAGGGGCTATGGAGGATACGCAGTATTTT CASSTGTGAMEDTQYF
- - TRBJ1-1 TRBV11-2 TGTGCCAGCAGCCCAGATGGACAGAGGAACACTGAAGCTTTCTTT CASSPDGQRNTEAFF
- - TRBJ2-3 TRBV7-3 TGTGCCAGCAGTCGGGCCCGGGGCTCTGGCACAGATACGCAGTATTTT CASSRARGSGTDTQYF
- TRBD1 TRBJ2-1 TRBV7-3 TGTGCCAGCAGCACTCAGGGGGCCTCCTACAATGAGCAGTTCTTC CASSTQGASYNEQFF
- - TRBJ2-4 TRBV7-9 TGTGCCAGCAGCTCATATTTCAGGGGCCTAGCCAAAAACATTCAGTACTTC CASSSYFRGLAKNIQYF
- - TRBJ2-6 TRBV5-4 TGTGCCAGCAGCTTGGGGGCCGGGGCCAACGTCCTGACTTTC CASSLGAGANVLTF
once TRBD1 TRBJ1-2 TRBV14 TGTGCCAGCAGCCAAGTCCGGGACAGGGATCACTATGGCTACACCTTC CASSQVRDRDHYGYTF
- - TRBJ2-3 TRBV2 TGTGCCAGCAGTGAGCGGGCATCCCCCGTAAGCACAGATACGCAGTATTTT CASSERASPVSTDTQYF
few TRBD1 TRBJ1-5 TRBV2 TGTGCCAGCAGCCAGGGGGATCAGCCCCAGCATTTT CASSQGDQPQHF
- TRBD1 TRBJ2-3 TRBV27 TGTGCCACTGGTTGGGGACAGAGCACAGATACGCAGTATTTT CATGWGQSTDTQYF
- - TRBJ1-1 TRBV19 TGTGCCAGTAGTATTGCGGGGAGATACACTGAAGCTTTCTTT CASSIAGRYTEAFF
few - TRBJ2-7 TRBV14 TGTGCCAGCAGCCAAATTCTGGGCAGGGGCCCCTACGAGCAGTACTTC CASSQILGRGPYEQYF
- - TRBJ1-6 TRBV19 TGTGCCAGTAGTAAACGGCCCTGGGGTAATTCACCCCTCCACTTT CASSKRPWGNSPLHF
- - TRBJ1-1 TRBV5-1 TGCGCCAGCAGCTTGGACGCAGGCCCCAACCTGGGCACTGAAGCTTTCTTT CASSLDAGPNLGTEAFF
- - TRBJ1-2 TRBV7-2 TGTGCCAGCAGCTTAGGGGGGAATGGCTACACCTTC CASSLGGNGYTF
- - TRBJ1-3 TRBV28 TGTGCCAGCAGGGGCGAAGACGCCAGCTCTGGAAACACCATATATTTT CASRGEDASSGNTIYF
- - TRBJ2-7 TRBV29-1 TGCAGCGCTACGACGGGCTACGAGCAGTACTTC CSATTGYEQYF
- - TRBJ1-2 TRBV9 TGTGCCAGCAGCGTAGTGGAGACCAAGTCGCCTCCCTATGGCTACACCTTC CASSVVETKSPPYGYTF
- - TRBJ1-2 TRBV11-2 TGTGCCAGCAGCCCTAACTCCCGTCGTGTCAGCTACACCTTC CASSPNSRRVSYTF
- - TRBJ1-1 TRBV5-1 TGCGCCAGCAGGTCAGACCCCGGAAACCCAACTTTCTTT CASRSDPGNPTFF
- TRBD1 TRBJ1-2 TRBV24-1 TGTGCCACCAGTGATCCCCGGGACAGGGTAGGCGGCTACACCTTC CATSDPRDRVGGYTF
- - TRBJ2-6 TRBV29-1 TGCAGCGTTGTTGAAGGGCCCGGGGCCAACGTCCTGACTTTC CSVVEGPGANVLTF
once TRBD1 TRBJ2-2 TRBV6-5 TGTGCCAGCAGTCCCGGGACAGGGGGCACCGGGGAGCTGTTTTTT CASSPGTGGTGELFF
- - TRBJ2-1 TRBV15 TGTGCCACCAGCTGGATCAATGAGCAGTTCTTC CATSWINEQFF
- TRBD2 TRBJ2-7 TRBV11-2 TGTGCCAGCAGCTTGACTAGCGGGGGCCTATCCTCCTACGAGCAGTACTTC CASSLTSGGLSSYEQYF
once TRBD2 TRBJ2-1 TRBV5-1 TGCGCCAGCAGCTTTACGTCTAGCGGGGGGTACAATGAGCAGTTCTTC CASSFTSSGGYNEQFF
few - TRBJ2-1 TRBV12-3/TRBV12-4 TGTGCCAGCAGTTTTGACCAATACAATGAGCAGTTCTTC CASSFDQYNEQFF
- TRBD2 TRBJ2-3 TRBV10-2 TGCGCCAGCTGGACTAGCGGGGTGCGAGATACGCAGTATTTT CASWTSGVRDTQYF
- - TRBJ2-1 TRBV7-9 TGTGCCAGCAGCTTTGGGACCAATGAGCAGTTCTTC CASSFGTNEQFF
- - TRBJ2-4 TRBV10-3 TGTGCCATCAGTGAGGGCCTTAGCCGTTCGTACATTCAGTACTTC CAISEGLSRSYIQYF
- - TRBJ1-2 TRBV27 TGTGCCAGCAGTTCTGGATGGGGGCAATATGGCTACACCTTC CASSSGWGQYGYTF